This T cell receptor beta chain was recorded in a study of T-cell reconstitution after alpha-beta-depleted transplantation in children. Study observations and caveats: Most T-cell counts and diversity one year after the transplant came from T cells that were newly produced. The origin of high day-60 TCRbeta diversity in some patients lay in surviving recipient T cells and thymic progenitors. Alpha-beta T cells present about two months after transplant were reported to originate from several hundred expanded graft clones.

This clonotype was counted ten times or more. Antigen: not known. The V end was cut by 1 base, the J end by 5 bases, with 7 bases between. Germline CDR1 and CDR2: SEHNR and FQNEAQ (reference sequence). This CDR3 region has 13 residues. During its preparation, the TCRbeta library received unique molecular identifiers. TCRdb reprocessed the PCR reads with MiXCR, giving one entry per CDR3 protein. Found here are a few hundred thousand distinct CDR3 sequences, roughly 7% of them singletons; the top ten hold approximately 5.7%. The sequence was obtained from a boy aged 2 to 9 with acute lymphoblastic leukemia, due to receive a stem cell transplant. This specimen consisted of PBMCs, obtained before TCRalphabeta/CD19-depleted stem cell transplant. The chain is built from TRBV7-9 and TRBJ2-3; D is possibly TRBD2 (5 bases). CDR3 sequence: CASSLDGGDTQYF. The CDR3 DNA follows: TGTGCCAGCAGCTTAGACGGAGGAGATACGCAGTATTTT.